Many counts were recorded for the clone carrying this T cell receptor (beta chain). This sample stems from a study of T cells in Graves' hyperthyroidism and ophthalmopathy. The investigators amplified TCR beta CDR3 regions from RNA transcripts. A set of HTBI primers served as the primers for a first-round RT-PCR of the TCR CDR3. MiXCR, applied by TCRdb to the multiplex PCR reads, yields one record per CDR3 protein. There are 370,000 or so distinct CDR3 sequences in the sample; approximately 14% occur only once, and around a quarter lies in the top ten. Germline V gene lookup returns CDR1 LGHDT and CDR2 YNNKEL (reference sequence). Deletions cut 3 bases from V and 4 bases from J, with 9 bases between. The CDR3 contains 13 residues.

The rearrangement joins TRBV3-1 to TRBJ2-5; no firm D call. Sequenced input: blood. This TCR came from a woman in her late teens or twenties with Graves' hyperthyroidism that later progressed to Graves' ophthalmopathy. CDR3 amino acids: CASSQTYAETQYF. Here the CDR3 DNA reads TGTGCCAGCAGCCAGACCTACGCAGAGACCCAGTACTTC.